The present entry profiles one T cell receptor (beta chain) with its context. The antigen is undetermined. This CDR3 is also generated by other DNA sequences in the sample. The data were taken from a study of shared clonotypes between healthy human individuals. Study-level findings and limits: The generation probabilities recorded for non-shared clonotypes fell below those of clonotypes shared by all four donors. The researchers took only blood, and tissue repertoires probably look different.

Germline V gene data show CDR1 as SQVTM and CDR2 as ANQGSEA. The CDR3 loop spans 12 amino acids. V lost 1 base and J lost 2, with 5 bases in between. The repertoire was sequenced with immunoSEQ multiplex PCR; TCRdb's copy has only in-frame clones and lacks some. Of roughly 2.6 million clones in the sample, about 92% were seen once. The sequence came from a man aged 18 to 30 in good health. The chain employs TRBV29-1 and TRBJ2-5; no definite D call. Input material: naive CD4+ T cells sorted from blood. Subset of the sample: CD45RA+ positively selected. The CDR3 loop reads CSVEGQQETQYF. The CDR3 DNA reads TGCAGCGTTGAAGGGCAGCAAGAGACCCAGTACTTC.